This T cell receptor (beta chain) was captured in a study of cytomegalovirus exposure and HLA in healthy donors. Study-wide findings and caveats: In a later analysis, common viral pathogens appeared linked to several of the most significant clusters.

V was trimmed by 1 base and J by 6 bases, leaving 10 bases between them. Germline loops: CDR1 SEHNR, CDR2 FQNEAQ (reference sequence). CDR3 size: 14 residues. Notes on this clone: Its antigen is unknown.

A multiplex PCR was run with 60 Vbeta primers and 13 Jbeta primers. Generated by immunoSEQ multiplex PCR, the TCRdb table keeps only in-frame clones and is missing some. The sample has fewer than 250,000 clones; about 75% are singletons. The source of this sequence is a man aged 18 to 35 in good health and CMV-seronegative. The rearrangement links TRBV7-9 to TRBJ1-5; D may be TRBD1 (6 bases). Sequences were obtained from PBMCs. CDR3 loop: CASSLGGQGQPQHF. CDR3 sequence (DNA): TGTGCCAGCAGCTTAGGGGGGCAGGGTCAGCCCCAGCATTTT.